Below are 27 T cell receptor beta chains sequenced from a single sample in a study of cytomegalovirus exposure and HLA in healthy donors. 13 Jbeta primers and 60 Vbeta primers were used for the PCR. Here immunoSEQ multiplex PCR was the method, and the copy in TCRdb shows in-frame clones only, minus some. The table lists 200,000 or so clones, about 81% of them singletons, with 2.1% in the top ten. Sequencing used PBMCs. The source is a woman aged 18 to 35 in good health and CMV-seropositive.

This chain joins TRBV7-9 and TRBJ1-2, with a possible D match to TRBD1 (5 bases). Trimming cost V 4 bases and J 4 bases, with 10 bases left between them. This CDR3 spans 13 amino acids. Germline V gene sequence: CDR1 SEHNR, CDR2 FQNEAQ (reference sequence). CDR3 protein: CASSYTGLYGYTF. CDR3 nucleotides: TGTGCCAGCAGCTATACAGGCCTCTATGGCTACACCTTC.

The CDR3 sequence is CASSLVQPDYGYTF. The CDR3 DNA is TGTGCCAGCAGCTTGGTACAGCCTGACTATGGCTACACCTTC. The chain is built from TRBV5-4 and TRBJ1-2; no clear D gene. CDR1 SGHNT and CDR2 YYREEE come from the germline V gene (reference sequence). The V gene lost 0 bases and the J gene lost 3 bases, with 9 bases spanning the gap. The CDR3 loop spans 14 amino acids.

CDR3 in amino acids: CASSPFTGRGSEKLFF. In DNA, the CDR3 is TGTGCCAGCTCACCATTCACCGGGAGGGGAAGCGAAAAACTGTTTTTT. The chain employs TRBV18 and TRBJ1-4; TRBD1 might be the D (5 bases). V was shortened by 2 bases and J by 8 bases, with 18 bases between the two germline ends. The CDR3 is made up of 16 amino acids. The germline V gene encodes CDR1 KGHSH and CDR2 LQKENI.

This chain connects TRBV7-2 to TRBJ2-1; perhaps TRBD2 as D (7 bases). The CDR3 extends over 15 amino acids. Between the trimmed V and J ends, which lost 7 bases and 4 bases, there was a span of 17 bases. Germline V gives CDR1 SGHTA, CDR2 FQGNSA. The CDR3 DNA reads as TGTGCCAGCACTAGGAGGGGGGGTGAGTACAATGAGCAGTTCTTC. It codes for CASTRRGGEYNEQFF.

The chain joins TRBV28 to TRBJ2-3, with 7 positions matching TRBD2. V trimming: 2 bases; J trimming: 0 bases; junction bases outside the gene matches: 5. CDR3 length: 16 amino acids. Germline CDR1 reads MDHEN; CDR2 reads SYDVKM. This CDR3 is CASSLNRGESTDTQYF. The CDR3 DNA sequence: TGTGCCAGCAGTTTAAATCGGGGGGAGAGCACAGATACGCAGTATTTT.

This sequence joins TRBV9 and TRBJ2-2; 7 bases align to TRBD2. V lost 0 bases to trimming and J lost 6 bases; unmatched junction nucleotides: 5. The CDR3 length is 15 residues. Germline CDR1 reads SGDLS; CDR2 reads YYNGEE. The CDR3 region has the DNA TGTGCCAGCAGCGTAGAGACTAGCATAGCCGGGGAGCTGTTTTTT. This translates into CASSVETSIAGELFF.

The chain uses TRBV29-1 and TRBJ1-2, with TRBD1 as a possible D gene (5 bases). The CDR3 runs to 12 residues. Trimming stripped 5 bases from V and 8 bases from J, with 15 bases between. The germline CDR1 and CDR2 sequences are SQVTM and ANQGSEA. The CDR3 DNA reads TGCAGCGTTTTAGGGGAAAGGTGGGGCTACACCTTC. Translated: CSVLGERWGYTF.

The V and J genes are TRBV7-2 and TRBJ1-2; D possibly corresponds to TRBD1 (6 bases). This CDR3 is built from 15 residues. Germline CDR1 and CDR2: SGHTA and FQGNSA. V was clipped by 3 bases and J by 0 bases, with 11 bases between them. The CDR3 DNA sequence: TGTGCCAGCAGCTTTCCCGGGACACCTAACTATGGCTACACCTTC. This gives the protein CASSFPGTPNYGYTF.

The chain couples TRBV9 to TRBJ2-1; D is ambiguous. Per the germline V gene, CDR1 is SGDLS and CDR2 is YYNGEE. The CDR3 contains 15 residues. Deletions cut 0 bases from V and 2 bases from J, with 9 bases between. Here the CDR3 reads CASSVAWAPYNEQFF. The CDR3 DNA sequence: TGTGCCAGCAGCGTAGCGTGGGCCCCCTACAATGAGCAGTTCTTC.

This clone is a singleton in its sample. J is TRBJ1-1 and V is TRBV7-9; D gene ambiguous. V was pared by 6 bases and J by 1 base, with 9 bases between. The CDR3 length is 13 residues. CDR1 is SEHNR and CDR2 is FQNEAQ in the germline V gene (reference sequence). The CDR3 DNA reads TGTGCCAGCAGTGTGGGGAGGAACACTGAAGCTTTCTTT. Its translation: CASSVGRNTEAFF.

The rearrangement uses TRBV25-1 and TRBJ2-1; 9 nucleotides agree with TRBD2. The CDR3 has 14 amino acids. Trimming removed 7 bases from V and 7 bases from J; junction bases left unmatched: 8. The germline V gene encodes CDR1 MGHDK and CDR2 SYGVNS. Here the CDR3 DNA reads TGTGCCAGCATCAAGCGGGGGGCCGTGAATGAGCAGTTCTTC. Translation: CASIKRGAVNEQFF.

This rearrangement joins TRBV27 to TRBJ1-1; 8 bases align to TRBD1. V trimming: 5 bases; J trimming: 3 bases; junction bases outside the gene matches: 14. The CDR3 consists of 17 residues. Germline V gene sequence: CDR1 MNHEY, CDR2 SMNVEV (reference sequence). The CDR3 DNA reads as TGTGCCAGCAGTCCATTCTTCCCGGGACAGGCCTACACTGAAGCTTTCTTT. This sequence encodes CASSPFFPGQAYTEAFF.

The chain carries TRBV10-2 and TRBJ1-2; a possible D gene is TRBD1 (5 bases). Trimming removed 2 bases at V and 7 bases at J, with 17 bases between. There are 15 residues in the CDR3. Germline values: CDR1 WSHSY, CDR2 SAAADI. The CDR3 sequence is CASSEAPGLTGGYTF. The DNA of the CDR3 is TGCGCCAGCAGTGAGGCCCCAGGGTTAACTGGTGGCTACACCTTC.

The chain employs TRBV6-1 and TRBJ2-7; TRBD2 agrees at 7 bases. The CDR3 extends over 15 amino acids. Germline V gene lookup returns CDR1 MNHNS and CDR2 SASEGT. Germline trimming cut 8 bases from V and 7 bases from J; bases unmatched to any gene: 17. CDR3 loop: CASLLGLAVYGEQYF. As DNA, the CDR3 is TGTGCCAGCCTCCTAGGGCTAGCGGTTTATGGGGAGCAGTACTTC.

V gene TRBV12-5 combines with J gene TRBJ2-3; weak D call: TRBD2 (7 bases). Germline V gene lookup returns CDR1 LGHNT and CDR2 FRNRAP. V was trimmed by 0 bases and J by 0 bases, leaving 13 bases between them. The CDR3 sequence is 17 residues long. This CDR3 reads CASGLVGRGRSTDTQYF. The CDR3 region has the DNA TGTGCTAGTGGTTTGGTAGGGCGGGGGCGAAGCACAGATACGCAGTATTTT.

This chain connects TRBV7-9 to TRBJ1-3, with a weak D call TRBD1 (5 bases). This CDR3 has 15 amino acids. V dropped 2 bases and J dropped 0 bases, with 8 bases sitting between them. Per germline, CDR1 SEHNR and CDR2 FQNEAQ (reference sequence). In DNA, the CDR3 is TGTGCCAGCAGCTTAACAGGCTTCTCTGGAAACACCATATATTTT. Amino acid sequence: CASSLTGFSGNTIYF.

This clone was counted between two and nine times. CDR3 in DNA: TGTGCCAGCAGCTCACAGGGGAGCTCCTACAATGAGCAGTTCTTC. It encodes CASSSQGSSYNEQFF. This rearrangement joins TRBV5-4 to TRBJ2-1; TRBD1 matches 7 bases. The trim removed 3 bases at V and 0 bases at J, leaving 3 bases unmatched. CDR1 is SGHNT and CDR2 is YYREEE in the germline V gene (reference sequence). The CDR3 contains 15 residues.

The chain carries TRBV27 and TRBJ2-3, with 9 bases fitting TRBD2. This CDR3 is built from 17 residues. Trimming took 5 bases from V and 4 from J; bases not matched to a gene: 13. Per germline, CDR1 MNHEY and CDR2 SMNVEV (reference sequence). CDR3 nucleotide sequence: TGTGCCAGCAGTATACGAAGAGGGAGCGGGGGGTCAGATACGCAGTATTTT. This encodes CASSIRRGSGGSDTQYF.

CDR3 amino acids: CASRLPGLQNEKLFF. CDR3 nucleotide sequence: TGTGCCAGCAGACTTCCGGGACTGCAGAATGAAAAACTGTTTTTT. The chain combines TRBV5-5 with TRBJ1-4, with D possibly TRBD1 on 5 matching bases. Germline V CDR1 and CDR2: SGHKS, YYEKEE (reference sequence). The germline V and J ends were trimmed by 5 bases and 5 bases, with 16 bases remaining between them. The CDR3 is 15 amino acids.

This chain joins TRBV27 and TRBJ1-6, with D perhaps TRBD1 (6 bases). Per the germline V gene, CDR1 is MNHEY and CDR2 is SMNVEV (reference sequence). V was pared by 5 bases and J by 8 bases, with 16 bases between. The CDR3 has 15 residues. The CDR3 DNA follows: TGTGCCAGCAGTATGCCGGGACAACCGTATTCACCCCTCCACTTT. This codes for CASSMPGQPYSPLHF.

The chain employs TRBV27 and TRBJ1-6, with 8 nucleotides matching TRBD1. The J segment lost 6 bases and the V segment lost 5 bases, leaving 15 bases of the junction unmatched. Germline lookup yields CDR1 MNHEY and CDR2 SMNVEV (reference sequence). CDR3 length equals 18 residues. As DNA, the CDR3 is TGTGCCAGCAGTCCCGTCGGGACAGGCCCCTTCTTTAATTCACCCCTCCACTTT. This codes for CASSPVGTGPFFNSPLHF.

The chain is built from TRBV28 and TRBJ1-2; TRBD1 matches at 8 bases. The V segment lost 1 base and the J segment 10 bases; nucleotides outside the gene matches: 5. The CDR3 totals 13 residues. Germline values: CDR1 MDHEN, CDR2 SYDVKM. This chain's CDR3 is CASSLSPGQVYTF. The DNA of the CDR3 is TGTGCCAGCAGTTTATCCCCGGGACAGGTCTACACCTTC.

The rearrangement uses TRBV30 and TRBJ2-7; D not certain. The ends were cut back, 2 bases at V and 6 bases at J, with 11 bases in the middle. This CDR3 has 12 residues. CDR1 GTSNPN and CDR2 SVGIG come from the germline V gene (reference sequence). In DNA, the CDR3 is TGTGCCTGGAGTCTCTCACATATCGAGCAGTACTTC. Its translation is CAWSLSHIEQYF.

V gene TRBV19 combines with J gene TRBJ2-7; tentatively, D is TRBD1 (6 bases). The V end was cut by 3 bases, the J end by 2 bases, with 14 bases between. The CDR3 totals 15 residues. Germline-derived CDR1 and CDR2 are LNHDA and SQIVND (reference sequence). The CDR3 is CASSIRPGVPYEQYF. The CDR3 DNA is TGTGCCAGTAGTATCAGGCCAGGGGTCCCCTACGAGCAGTACTTC.

This chain uses TRBV6-5 with TRBJ2-1; the match to TRBD1 covers 8 bases. This CDR3 is built from 15 residues. CDR1 is MNHEY and CDR2 is SVGAGI in the germline V gene. J was trimmed by 0 bases and V by 7 bases; bases with no gene match: 5. CDR3 residues: CASTLDRVSYNEQFF. The CDR3 DNA is TGTGCCAGCACACTGGACAGGGTCTCCTACAATGAGCAGTTCTTC.

The chain uses TRBV30 and TRBJ1-2; tentatively, D is TRBD1 (5 bases). With 5 bases removed from V and 8 bases from J, the gap between germline ends came to 15 bases. Germline V lookup: CDR1 GTSNPN, CDR2 SVGIG (reference sequence). The CDR3 totals 12 residues. CDR3 amino acids: CAWSGSPRGYTF. The DNA for the CDR3 is TGTGCCTGGTCAGGGTCCCCAAGGGGCTACACCTTC.

The J gene is TRBJ2-2, the V gene TRBV2, with D possibly TRBD2 on 5 matching bases. Trimming cost V 5 bases and J 0 bases, with 10 bases left between them. Germline V gene data show CDR1 as SNHLY and CDR2 as FYNNEI. The CDR3 sequence is 15 residues long. The CDR3 DNA sequence: TGTGCCAGCAGTTCAACTAGTCCGAACACCGGGGAGCTGTTTTTT. Its protein product is CASSSTSPNTGELFF.